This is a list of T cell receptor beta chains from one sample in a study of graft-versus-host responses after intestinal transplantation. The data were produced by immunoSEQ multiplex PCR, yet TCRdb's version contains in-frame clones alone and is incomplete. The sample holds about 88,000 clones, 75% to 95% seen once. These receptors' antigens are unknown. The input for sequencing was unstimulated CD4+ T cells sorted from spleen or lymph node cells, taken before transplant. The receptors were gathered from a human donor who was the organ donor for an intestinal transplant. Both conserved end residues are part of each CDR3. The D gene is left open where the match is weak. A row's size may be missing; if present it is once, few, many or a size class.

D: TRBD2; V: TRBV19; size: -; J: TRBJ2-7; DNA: TGTGCCAGTAGTAATGAGGGGACTAGCGGCCTACGGCAGTACTTC; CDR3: CASSNEGTSGLRQYF
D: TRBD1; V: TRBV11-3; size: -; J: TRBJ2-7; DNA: TGTGCCAGCAGCGGACGGAGGGACAGGGCAGAGCAGTACTTC; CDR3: CASSGRRDRAEQYF
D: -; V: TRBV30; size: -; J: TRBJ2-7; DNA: TGTGCCTGGAGACACACGGGACACCCTCAGGTCTACTTC; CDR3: CAWRHTGHPQVYF
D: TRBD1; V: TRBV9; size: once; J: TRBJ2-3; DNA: TGTGCCAGCAGCGTAGCGGGCAGGGGGACAGATACGCAGTATTTT; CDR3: CASSVAGRGTDTQYF
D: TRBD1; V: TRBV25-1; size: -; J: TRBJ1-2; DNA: TGTGCCAGCAGTGGGACAGGGACTGGCTACACCTTC; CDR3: CASSGTGTGYTF
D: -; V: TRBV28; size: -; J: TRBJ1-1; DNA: TGTGCCAGCAGGCCCGGGGGGGTGAACACTGAAGCTTTCTTT; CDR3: CASRPGGVNTEAFF
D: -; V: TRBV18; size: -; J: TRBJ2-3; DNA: TGTGCCAGCTCACCTCCAGGGAAGGCGTCACCAGATACGCAGTATTTT; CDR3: CASSPPGKASPDTQYF
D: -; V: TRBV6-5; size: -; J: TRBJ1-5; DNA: TGTGCCAGCTGGACAGTCGGTAATCAGCCCCAGCATTTT; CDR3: CASWTVGNQPQHF
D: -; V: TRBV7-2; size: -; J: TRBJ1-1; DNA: TGTGCCAGCAGCCACCGGGAGACTTTGAACACTGAAGCTTTCTTT; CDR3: CASSHRETLNTEAFF
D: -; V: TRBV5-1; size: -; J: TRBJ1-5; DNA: TGCGCCAGCAGCCCGGGTGACAGGATATCAAATCAGCCCCAGCATTTT; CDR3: CASSPGDRISNQPQHF
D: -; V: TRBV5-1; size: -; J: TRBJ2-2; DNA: TGCGCCAGCAGAACTTTTAACACCGGGGAGCTGTTTTTT; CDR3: CASRTFNTGELFF